These 20 T cell receptor beta chains came from one sample sequenced in a study of blood T cell repertoires in COVID-19. TCRdb keeps only in-frame clones here, not all; method: immunoSEQ multiplex PCR. The data hold 25,000 to 35,000 clones, with about 85% observed a single time. The sample comprised peripheral blood. Receptors were obtained from a human donor in a cohort sampled during active COVID-19.

This clone was counted once. The V call is TRBV7-8, the J call TRBJ2-7, with D possibly matching TRBD1 (6 bases). CDR1 is SGHVS and CDR2 is FQNEAQ in the germline V gene. The CDR3 has 19 residues. V lost 1 base and J lost 0, with 22 bases in between. The CDR3 coding sequence is TGTGCCAGCAGCTTAGTCCCCGACAGGTACTACGATATCTCCTACGAGCAGTACTTC. Encoded protein: CASSLVPDRYYDISYEQYF.

V usage is TRBV4-1 and J usage is TRBJ2-1; 7 nucleotides align to TRBD2. Trimming removed 6 bases from V and 3 bases from J; junction bases left unmatched: 5. Germline V gene data show CDR1 as MGHRA and CDR2 as YSYEKL. There are 14 residues in the CDR3. CDR3 nucleotides: TGCGCCAGCAGTCCGCGGGAGTTCTACAATGAGCAGTTCTTC. As protein: CASSPREFYNEQFF.

This clone occurred once. V usage is TRBV4-2 and J usage is TRBJ1-2; D is ambiguous. This CDR3 spans 14 amino acids. The germline V gene has CDR1 LGHNA and CDR2 YNFKEQ. V lost 4 bases, J lost 3 bases, and 12 bases lay in between. The CDR3 loop reads CASSRPNQYYGYTF. In DNA form, the CDR3 reads TGTGCCAGCAGCCGGCCGAATCAGTACTATGGCTACACCTTC.

The sample holds one count of this clone. The V call is TRBV19, the J call TRBJ2-1, with 8 bases aligning to TRBD1. This CDR3 is 17 amino acids long. V dropped 5 bases and J dropped 7; count of bases not matched to a gene: 16. CDR1 LNHDA and CDR2 SQIVND come from the germline V gene (reference sequence). The CDR3 nucleotides read TGTGCCAGTAGTCAGCCCCTAGACAGGGGAGTTAGGAATGAGCAGTTCTTC. Translation gives CASSQPLDRGVRNEQFF.

The rearrangement uses TRBV7-9 and TRBJ2-3; no definite D call. Per the germline V gene, CDR1 is SEHNR and CDR2 is FQNEAQ (reference sequence). The germline V and J ends were trimmed by 3 bases and 4 bases, with 8 bases remaining between them. The CDR3 is 13 amino acids. CDR3 sequence: CASSFLESDTQYF. Here the CDR3 DNA reads TGTGCCAGCAGCTTTCTAGAGTCAGATACGCAGTATTTT.

The V gene is TRBV29-1, the J gene TRBJ2-1; a possible D gene is TRBD2 (6 bases). The V end was cut by 7 bases, the J end by 2 bases, with 18 bases between. This CDR3 is built from 15 residues. Per germline, CDR1 SQVTM and CDR2 ANQGSEA. The CDR3 sequence is CSAVGLGVPYNEQFF. DNA of the CDR3: TGCAGCGCCGTGGGACTTGGGGTCCCCTACAATGAGCAGTTCTTC.

This chain uses TRBV11-2 with TRBJ2-1; D is perhaps TRBD1 (6 bases). The length of the CDR3 is 17 residues. Germline V gene sequence: CDR1 SGHAT, CDR2 FQNNGV. V lost 2 bases and J 3 bases, leaving 17 bases between the germline ends. The CDR3 sequence is CASSLSSARGFYNEQFF. The CDR3 nucleotides are TGTGCCAGCAGCTTAAGTTCAGCCAGGGGATTCTACAATGAGCAGTTCTTC.

The rearrangement joins TRBV10-1 to TRBJ2-7; 8 bases agree with TRBD2. V gave up 2 bases and J gave up 1 base; unmatched junction bases: 4. Germline V gene data show CDR1 as WNHNN and CDR2 as SYGVQD (reference sequence). This CDR3 comprises 15 residues. The chain's CDR3 is CASSEAIAGSYEQYF. CDR3 DNA sequence: TGCGCCAGCAGTGAGGCGATAGCGGGATCCTACGAGCAGTACTTC.

The chain couples TRBV6-5 to TRBJ2-7; TRBD2 might be the D (5 bases). The CDR3 has 14 amino acids. Trimming took 7 bases from V and 2 from J, leaving 15 bases between them. In germline, CDR1 is MNHEY, CDR2 SVGAGI. Here the CDR3 DNA reads TGTGCCAGCAAGGTCGGACTGACAACCTACGAGCAGTACTTC. Amino acid sequence: CASKVGLTTYEQYF.

This clone was seen a single time. The chain joins TRBV28 to TRBJ1-2; D ambiguous. The V end was cut by 7 bases, the J end by 2 bases, with 5 bases between. Germline V gives CDR1 MDHEN, CDR2 SYDVKM. This CDR3 spans 11 amino acids. CDR3 DNA: TGTGCCAGCAACGGGAACTATGGCTACACCTTC. Protein product: CASNGNYGYTF.

The chain couples TRBV6-1 to TRBJ2-1; 11 bases fit TRBD1. J was trimmed by 3 bases and V by 4 bases; bases with no gene match: 5. Germline assignment: CDR1 MNHNS and CDR2 SASEGT. The CDR3 contains 16 residues. CDR3 amino acids: CASSVLGTGGYNEQFF. The CDR3 bases are TGTGCCAGCAGTGTCTTAGGGACAGGGGGCTACAATGAGCAGTTCTTC.

The gene calls are TRBV29-1 and TRBJ1-1; D gene unclear. The length of the CDR3 is 10 residues. V was clipped by 7 bases and J by 4 bases, with 7 bases between them. Germline V lookup: CDR1 SQVTM, CDR2 ANQGSEA. The CDR3 bases are TGCAGCGCTATCCTCACTGAAGCTTTCTTT. Amino acid sequence: CSAILTEAFF.

The chain recombines TRBV7-3 with TRBJ2-2; no firm D call. Trimming cost V 4 bases and J 3 bases, with 6 bases left between them. CDR1 is SGHTA, CDR2 FQGTGA, per germline. CDR3 length: 13 residues. CDR3 nucleotide sequence: TGTGCCAGCAGCTCCCAGGACACCGGGGAGCTGTTTTTT. This codes for CASSSQDTGELFF.

This clone was seen a single time. The chain recombines TRBV9 with TRBJ1-5; D is ambiguous. Trimming took 3 bases from V and 3 from J, leaving 10 bases between them. The germline V gene has CDR1 SGDLS and CDR2 YYNGEE. CDR3 size: 14 residues. The CDR3 region has the DNA TGTGCCAGCAGCGGTGAGGGTACCAATCAGCCCCAGCATTTT. It translates to CASSGEGTNQPQHF.

Only a few counts were recorded for this clone. This chain connects TRBV11-2 to TRBJ1-6, with 9 bases identical to TRBD1. Germline V lookup: CDR1 SGHAT, CDR2 FQNNGV. This CDR3 contains 15 residues. The ends lost 5 bases at V and 11 bases at J; junction bases unmatched: 10. The CDR3 spells CASSTSPGQGPPLHF. Written as DNA, the CDR3 is TGTGCCAGCAGCACATCACCGGGACAGGGACCACCCCTCCACTTT.

Written as DNA, the CDR3 is TGTGCCAGCAGCCCCCAGGCCGGACAGGGTAAAGCTTTCTTT. Translation gives CASSPQAGQGKAFF. The chain combines TRBV7-2 with TRBJ1-1; 8 positions agree with TRBD1. The CDR3 contains 14 residues. J was trimmed by 9 bases and V by 5 bases; bases with no gene match: 11. Germline CDR1 and CDR2: SGHTA and FQGNSA.

This sequence joins TRBV28 and TRBJ2-5, with 9 bases identical to TRBD1. The CDR3 is 13 amino acids. The V and J ends lost 10 bases and 5 bases, in that order; junction bases with no gene match: 8. Germline V gene sequence: CDR1 MDHEN, CDR2 SYDVKM. The CDR3 bases are TGTGCCACGGGACAGGGAAGAGGCGAGACCCAGTACTTC. Protein sequence: CATGQGRGETQYF.

This clone was detected once. The V gene is TRBV10-1, the J gene TRBJ2-1; TRBD2 aligns across 8 bases. The germline gives CDR1 WNHNN, CDR2 SYGVQD (reference sequence). Germline trimming cut 2 bases from V and 3 bases from J; bases unmatched to any gene: 3. This CDR3 region has 15 residues. The CDR3 region is CASSEGLAGYNEQFF. Written as DNA, the CDR3 is TGCGCCAGCAGTGAGGGCCTAGCGGGCTACAATGAGCAGTTCTTC.

The chain carries TRBV19 and TRBJ1-2; 7 nucleotides line up with TRBD1. Germline CDR1 and CDR2: LNHDA and SQIVND (reference sequence). The CDR3 has 14 residues. Trimming at V came to 8 bases and at J to 0 bases, leaving 6 bases not matched to a gene. CDR3 in amino acids: CASSRDRANYGYTF. CDR3 coding DNA: TGTGCCAGTTCCCGGGACAGAGCTAACTATGGCTACACCTTC.

V is TRBV27 and J is TRBJ2-7; TRBD1 agrees at 10 bases. After removal of 0 bases from V and 5 bases from J, the junction contained 7 bases not matched to a gene. CDR1 and CDR2 from the germline V gene are MNHEY and SMNVEV (reference sequence). The CDR3 loop spans 16 amino acids. The DNA for the CDR3 is TGTGCCAGCAGTTTATCAGCCGGGACAGGGGTCCACGAGCAGTACTTC. It yields the protein CASSLSAGTGVHEQYF.